The 5 T cell receptor beta chains reported below all come from one sample, sequenced in a study of T-cell memory formation after mild COVID-19. In TCRdb, the 5' RACE reads were re-called with MiXCR into one record per CDR3 protein. The sample gives 60,000 to 65,000 distinct CDR3 sequences, over 8.5% of which show up once; 1.1% is in the top ten. Sample: PBMCs or a T cell subset sorted from them (not recorded which). The receptor source for this set is a man between 18 and 35 years old who had mild COVID-19 (a few samples of this study predate the infection). Cell type and time point are not known.

This clonotype has more than one count but fewer than ten. In nucleotides, the CDR3 is TGTGCCAGCAGCAGGACTAGCCGCGAGACCCAGTACTTC. This codes for CASSRTSRETQYF. The V call is TRBV7-6, the J call TRBJ2-5; TRBD2 matches 8 bases. V was pared by 5 bases and J by 5 bases, with 4 bases of the junction left unmatched. Per the germline V gene, CDR1 is SGHVS and CDR2 is FNYEAQ. The CDR3 runs 13 residues.

The rearrangement links TRBV7-8 to TRBJ1-2; maybe TRBD1 (5 bases). The V end was cut by 5 bases, the J end by 0 bases, with 16 bases between. Per the germline V gene, CDR1 is SGHVS and CDR2 is FQNEAQ. There are 16 residues in the CDR3. The chain's CDR3 is CASSLGQAWANYGYTF. CDR3 DNA sequence: TGTGCCAGCAGCCTCGGACAAGCCTGGGCTAACTATGGCTACACCTTC.

V usage is TRBV7-2 and J usage is TRBJ1-1; D ambiguous. Germline V gene data show CDR1 as SGHTA and CDR2 as FQGNSA. Trimming shortened V by 0 bases and J by 0 bases, and 5 bases separated the two germline ends. The CDR3 length is 14 residues. The CDR3 DNA reads as TGTGCCAGCAGCTTAGCTCGGTTGAACACTGAAGCTTTCTTT. Protein: CASSLARLNTEAFF. Full variable domain (outside the CDR3, taken from reference TRBV7-2 and TRBJ1-1): GAGVSQSPSNKVTEKGKDVELRCDPISGHTALYWYRQSLGQGLEFLIYFQGNSAPDKSGLPSDRFSAERTGGSVSTLTIQRTQQEDSAVYLCASSLARLNTEAFFGQGTRLTVV.

The chain carries TRBV7-9 and TRBJ2-1; D not resolved. CDR3 length: 14 residues. Germline V lookup: CDR1 SEHNR, CDR2 FQNEAQ (reference sequence). Trimming pared 3 bases from V and 3 bases from J, leaving 9 bases between. CDR3 nucleotide sequence: TGTGCCAGCAGCTTTAAATTTGTCTACAATGAGCAGTTCTTC. Translated, it gives CASSFKFVYNEQFF.

This clonotype was seen more than once but under ten times. The chain links TRBV6-1 to TRBJ2-2; possible D gene TRBD1, 5 bases. The V gene lost 0 bases and the J gene lost 4 bases, with 9 bases spanning the gap. Germline assignment: CDR1 MNHNS and CDR2 SASEGT. The CDR3 totals 15 residues. In DNA form, the CDR3 reads TGTGCCAGCAGTGAAGCGGCAGGGATCACCGGGGAGCTGTTTTTT. Its protein is CASSEAAGITGELFF.